This entry features one T cell receptor beta chain sequence. What it binds is not known. The V gene lost 5 bases and the J gene lost 3 bases, with 14 bases spanning the gap. This CDR3 comprises 15 residues. Germline CDR1 reads SGHAT; CDR2 reads FQNNGV. The sample originates from a study of OX40 agonist ivuxolimab in advanced cancers. Turning to the study itself: Of mixed ages from about 23 to 90 and averaging about 65 years, the group was approximately 80% male. Two cutaneous melanoma patients and one hepatocellular carcinoma patient, three in all, had partial responses.

The study's findings and limits: Dose levels from 0.1 to 3.0 mg/kg saw CD4+ and CD8+ blood T cells expand clonally by week 6.

TCRdb's copy holds only in-frame clones and misses some; the assay was immunoSEQ multiplex PCR. The repertoire holds 100,000 to 120,000 clones, with 80% to 95% as singletons. The specimen was CD4+ or CD8+ T cells sorted from blood, collected in a trial of the OX40 agonist ivuxolimab. The V gene is TRBV11-2, the J gene TRBJ1-5, with D possibly matching TRBD1 (5 bases). The source of this sequence is an adult with an advanced solid tumor such as melanoma, head and neck, liver or kidney cancer. CDR3 amino acids: CASSTEGRYNQPQHF. CDR3 DNA sequence: TGTGCCAGCAGCACCGAGGGACGGTACAATCAGCCCCAGCATTTT.